This T cell receptor (beta chain) was recorded in a study of CXCR3-negative and CXCR3-positive naive CD8 T cells. Study-level results: Naive subsets displayed similar surface CD5, and TCR strength was inferred from TRB CDR3 properties. Whereas both naive subsets had comparably high diversity, memory CD8+ cells had much lower diversity. Naive CXCR3-positive and CXCR3-negative cells shared TRBV-TRBJ usage; memory cells diverged. Partly lower CXCR3 expression followed cryopreservation, and most assays relied on fresh PBMCs.

Preparation of TRB cDNA libraries relied on 5' RACE carrying UMI labels. One entry per CDR3 protein, without DNA, is what TCRdb gives after re-calling the 5' RACE reads. The repertoire table contains over 55,000 distinct CDR3 sequences. The CDR3 spans 16 residues. Remarks on this clonotype: Its antigen is not identified.

The genes are TRBV12-3 or TRBV12-4 and TRBJ2-1; the TRBD1 assignment by TCRdb is unverifiable without DNA. The origin of this receptor is a human donor in good health. Some clones in this sample may be carry-over from other donors' samples. Sequencing input: memory CD8+ T cells from blood. CDR3 sequence: CASSTRLRTGDNEQFF.